A selection of T cell receptor beta chains follows, all from one sample in a study of blood T cell repertoires in COVID-19. Libraries were prepared by immunoSEQ multiplex PCR; TCRdb keeps only in-frame clonotypes and omits some of them. This sample has some 120,000 clones; about 86% occur once, and the top ten carry approximately 16%. What was sequenced was peripheral blood. The receptor source for this set is a woman aged 45-65 years with acute or convalescent COVID-19. Each CDR3 is given with its conserved first and last residue. The D gene is left open where the match is weak. Clone size is not always given. Where it is, it says once, few, many or a class for expanded clones.

V	length	size	D	J	CDR3	DNA
TRBV2	13	many	.	TRBJ1-2	CASSQTSNYGYTF	TGTGCCAGCAGTCAAACTTCTAACTATGGCTACACCTTC
TRBV5-5	16	.	TRBD1	TRBJ1-1	CASSLPGQGGMGGAFF	TGTGCCAGCAGCCTACCCGGACAGGGAGGTATGGGGGGAGCTTTCTTT
TRBV19	16	.	.	TRBJ1-2	CASSTGAGISHYGYTF	TGTGCCAGTAGTACAGGGGCAGGAATAAGCCACTATGGCTACACCTTC
TRBV2	16	.	TRBD1	TRBJ1-6	CASIPGQGPADSPLHF	TGTGCCAGCATCCCCGGACAGGGTCCGGCGGATTCACCCCTCCACTTT
TRBV11-2	13	.	.	TRBJ2-3	CASSLSRGDTQYF	TGTGCCAGCAGCCTAAGCAGGGGAGATACGCAGTATTTT
TRBV6-6	15	.	.	TRBJ1-1	CASSYSRGLNTEAFF	TGTGCCAGCAGTTACTCTCGGGGGTTGAACACTGAAGCTTTCTTT
TRBV28	15	.	TRBD1	TRBJ1-2	CASSFLARTGGGYTF	TGTGCCAGCAGTTTTCTCGCACGGACAGGTGGTGGCTACACCTTC
TRBV28	12	.	.	TRBJ2-3	CASRSSTDTQYF	TGTGCCAGCAGGTCTAGCACAGATACGCAGTATTTT
TRBV7-6	15	.	TRBD1	TRBJ2-2	CASSFGQAMTGELFF	TGTGCCAGCAGCTTCGGACAGGCCATGACCGGGGAGCTGTTTTTT
TRBV10-3	13	.	.	TRBJ2-1	CAISVGQGAEQFF	TGTGCCATCAGTGTAGGTCAGGGCGCTGAGCAGTTCTTC
TRBV10-3	15	.	TRBD1	TRBJ1-2	CAISEGTGGNYGYTF	TGTGCCATCAGTGAGGGGACAGGGGGGAACTATGGCTACACCTTC
TRBV7-9	16	once	TRBD1	TRBJ1-1	CASSFSDRGQGARAFF	TGTGCCAGCAGCTTCTCGGACAGGGGGCAAGGGGCCCGAGCTTTCTTT
TRBV6-1	14	.	.	TRBJ1-2	CASRPPTVNYGYTF	TGTGCCAGCAGACCTCCGACAGTCAACTATGGCTACACCTTC
TRBV2	13	.	.	TRBJ1-1	CASSATGNREAFF	TGTGCCAGCAGCGCCACAGGGAACAGGGAAGCTTTCTTT
TRBV7-8	13	few	.	TRBJ2-1	CASSLAQDNEQFF	TGTGCCAGCAGCTTAGCTCAGGACAATGAGCAGTTCTTC
TRBV12-5	18	.	.	TRBJ2-3	CASGLTGKDHRSTDTQYF	TGTGCTAGTGGTTTGACCGGGAAGGATCACAGAAGCACAGATACGCAGTATTTT
TRBV5-1	15	.	TRBD1	TRBJ1-6	CASSLDATGGSPLHF	TGCGCCAGCAGCTTGGACGCGACAGGGGGTTCACCCCTCCACTTT
TRBV3-1/TRBV3-2	12	.	.	TRBJ2-3	CASSQTSDTQYF	TGTGCCAGCAGCCAAACTTCAGATACGCAGTATTTT
TRBV5-4	15	.	.	TRBJ1-2	CASSLEGAGKYGYTF	TGTGCCAGCAGCTTGGAAGGGGCAGGGAAGTATGGCTACACCTTC